These 10 T cell receptor beta chains originate from one sample sequenced in a study of T cells after posttransplantation cyclophosphamide. A marrow graft followed busulfan-fludarabine conditioning, with cyclophosphamide on days +3 and +4. Sequencing was performed with immunoSEQ multiplex PCR; in TCRdb, only in-frame clones are kept and a portion is missing. The sample includes about 5,400 clones, none of them occurring once. The material sequenced was PBMCs, taken after allogeneic stem cell transplant with posttransplant cyclophosphamide. The receptors shown here come from a female patient between 30 and 40 years old who received an allogeneic stem cell transplant from an unrelated donor, was CMV-positive, and had acute and chronic GVHD. Some T cells may possibly be graft donor cells.

This clone was detected many times. This sequence joins TRBV27 and TRBJ2-2; D might be TRBD1 (5 bases). Trimming pared 1 base from V and 4 bases from J, leaving 10 bases between. Germline values: CDR1 MNHEY, CDR2 SMNVEV (reference sequence). This CDR3 spans 15 amino acids. The CDR3, as DNA: TGTGCCAGCAGTTTATTCAGGGAAATCACCGGGGAGCTGTTTTTT. This encodes CASSLFREITGELFF.

This clone was counted at least ten times. This chain connects TRBV6-7 to TRBJ2-5, with D unresolved. TRBV6-7 is treated as an ORF (open reading frame) with a function not yet certain. CDR3 length: 12 residues. Trimming removed 7 bases at V and 4 bases at J, with 10 bases between. CDR3 in DNA: TGTGCCAGCAAAGTAGAGCGAGAGACCCAGTACTTC. This encodes CASKVERETQYF.

This clone was seen a few times. This chain uses TRBV4-1 with TRBJ2-5; D is unclear. The CDR3 spans 15 residues. V shed 1 base and J shed 2 bases, with 11 bases lying between them. CDR1 is MGHRA, CDR2 YSYEKL, per germline. The CDR3 loop reads CASSQVTAVQETQYF. The CDR3 DNA follows: TGCGCCAGCAGCCAAGTAACGGCGGTGCAAGAGACCCAGTACTTC.

This clone was seen only a few times. This rearrangement joins TRBV9 to TRBJ1-3, with D perhaps matching TRBD1 (6 bases). This CDR3 comprises 16 residues. Germline V gene sequence: CDR1 SGDLS, CDR2 YYNGEE. The V and J ends lost 3 bases and 4 bases respectively, with 17 bases between them. CDR3 DNA sequence: TGTGCCAGCAGCGATCGAGGCAGGGGTTCGGGAAACACCATATATTTT. Amino acid sequence: CASSDRGRGSGNTIYF.

This clone qualifies as medium-sized (0.01 to 0.1%). The genes are TRBV6-5 and TRBJ1-1; 8 nucleotides align to TRBD1. With 4 bases clipped from V and 4 bases from J, the junction kept 11 bases outside the gene matches. CDR3 size: 16 residues. CDR1 is MNHEY, CDR2 SVGAGI, per germline. CDR3 region: CASSFVGDRGPTEAFF. DNA of the CDR3: TGTGCCAGCAGTTTCGTGGGTGACAGGGGACCCACTGAAGCTTTCTTT.

This clone was detected ten times or more. This chain links TRBV4-1 with TRBJ2-7; D gene uncertain. V shed 3 bases and J shed 2 bases, with 11 bases lying between them. Germline V gene lookup returns CDR1 MGHRA and CDR2 YSYEKL. The CDR3 contains 14 residues. The CDR3 is CASSHSDTPYEQYF. The CDR3 DNA reads TGCGCCAGCAGCCACTCAGACACCCCCTACGAGCAGTACTTC.

In this sample, this clone turned up many times. This chain connects TRBV6-1 to TRBJ1-5; D is ambiguous. CDR3 length: 13 residues. Germline V gene sequence: CDR1 MNHNS, CDR2 SASEGT. V was clipped by 5 bases and J by 0 bases, with 5 bases between them. CDR3 DNA sequence: TGTGCCAGCAGTCCACATAGCAATCAGCCCCAGCATTTT. Its protein is CASSPHSNQPQHF.

This clone showed up many times. Because the CDR3's place on the DNA is in doubt, the DNA is left out and the CDR3 is given as listed by TCRdb. The V call is TRBV5-6, the J call TRBJ1-3. Germline V CDR1 and CDR2: SGHDT, YYEEEE. With termini counted, the CDR3 has 14 amino acids. CDR3 sequence reads: CASSFGSGRDTIYF.

This clone showed up many times. The genes are TRBV5-4 and TRBJ2-3; 13 bases are shared with TRBD2. The CDR3 is made up of 15 amino acids. Germline-derived CDR1 and CDR2 are SGHNT and YYREEE (reference sequence). V gave up 0 bases and J gave up 6 bases; unmatched junction bases: 1. CDR3 amino acids: CASSLEGLAGDTQYF. CDR3 nucleotides: TGTGCCAGCAGCTTGGAGGGACTAGCGGGGGATACGCAGTATTTT. Using reference TRBV5-4 and TRBJ2-3 for the parts outside the CDR3, the full variable domain is ETGVTQSPTHLIKTRGQQVTLRCSSQSGHNTVSWYQQALGQGPQFIFQYYREEENGRGNFPPRFSGLQFPNYSSELNVNALELDDSALYLCASSLEGLAGDTQYFGPGTRLTVL.

The V gene is TRBV19, the J gene TRBJ2-1; D may be TRBD2 (6 bases). This CDR3 spans 14 amino acids. V dropped 5 bases and J dropped 6 bases, with 14 bases sitting between them. CDR1 is LNHDA, CDR2 SQIVND, per germline (reference sequence). The CDR3: CASSPRLGINEQFF. CDR3 nucleotides: TGTGCCAGTAGTCCGAGACTAGGAATCAATGAGCAGTTCTTC.